This record looks at one TCR beta chain sequence and its context. Its antigen is undetermined. This sample was included in a study of beta chain features in type 1 diabetes. Study-wide results and limits: Compared with healthy donors, patients appeared to share more similar naive, central memory and regulatory TCRB repertoires. An over-representation of cells with high TCR expression could result from cDNA sequencing. In every one of the four CD4+ subsets, TCRB CDR3s were moderately but significantly shorter in Type 1 diabetes patients.

The J segment lost 7 bases and the V segment lost 1 base, leaving 6 bases of the junction unmatched. The CDR3 contains 15 residues. Germline V gives CDR1 SEHNR, CDR2 FQNEAQ (reference sequence). The sequenced template was cDNA made from the entire isolated RNA. Read counts averaged approximately 3.5 million for samples of naive, central memory and regulatory T cells. Sequencing was performed with immunoSEQ multiplex PCR; in TCRdb, only in-frame clones are kept and a portion is missing. The profile shows 250,000 to 350,000 clones, about 13% of them singletons. The authors took one heparinised blood draw, averaging approximately 120 mL, from each donor.

Sequenced sample: naive CD4+ T cells from blood. The clonotype comes from a man younger than 40 with type 1 diabetes. This chain links TRBV7-9 with TRBJ2-1; 8 nucleotides agree with TRBD2. CDR3 sequence (DNA): TGTGCCAGCAGCTTAGGGACTAGCCCGTTTAATGAGCAGTTCTTC. Its protein product is CASSLGTSPFNEQFF.